Below, 8 T cell receptor beta chains from the same sample are listed, as sequenced in a study of blood T cell repertoires in COVID-19. Libraries were prepared by immunoSEQ multiplex PCR; TCRdb keeps only in-frame clonotypes and omits some of them. Here the sample spans approximately 160,000 clones, about four fifths being singletons. The specimen was peripheral blood. Every receptor here comes from a man aged 40-50 years who had recovered from COVID-19.

CDR3 bases: TGTGCCAGCAGCGTAGACGGGATTAATGAAAAACTGTTTTTT. Its protein product is CASSVDGINEKLFF. The V gene is TRBV9, the J gene TRBJ1-4; unclear D gene. From germline, CDR1 is SGDLS and CDR2 YYNGEE. The CDR3 has 14 amino acids. V lost 0 bases to trimming and J lost 4 bases, with 7 bases between them.

The CDR3 DNA reads TGCGCCAGCAGCTCCGTGGGAGTAGGTAGCGGGGTCACAGATACGCAGTATTTT. This encodes CASSSVGVGSGVTDTQYF. V and J are TRBV5-1 and TRBJ2-3, with 8 positions matching TRBD2. Per the germline V gene, CDR1 is SGHRS and CDR2 is YFSETQ. The V and J ends lost 3 bases and 2 bases, in that order; junction bases with no gene match: 14. The CDR3 sequence is 18 residues long.

The chain has TRBV2 and TRBJ2-1; TRBD2 might be the D (5 bases). Germline V CDR1 and CDR2: SNHLY, FYNNEI. The length of the CDR3 is 14 residues. The germline V and J ends were trimmed by 3 bases and 2 bases, with 8 bases remaining between them. DNA for the CDR3: TGTGCCAGCAGTGAGGGGAGAACCTACAATGAGCAGTTCTTC. It is translated as CASSEGRTYNEQFF.

The chain couples TRBV5-4 to TRBJ2-3; 11 positions match TRBD2. CDR1 and CDR2 from the germline V gene are SGHNT and YYREEE (reference sequence). Trimming at V came to 2 bases and at J to 5 bases, leaving 4 bases not matched to a gene. This CDR3 spans 15 amino acids. In DNA form, the CDR3 reads TGTGCCAGCAGCTTTAGCGGGGGGGGGATAGATACGCAGTATTTT. Translated: CASSFSGGGIDTQYF.

The V and J genes are TRBV7-8 and TRBJ2-3, with D uncertain. Trimming shortened V by 8 bases and J by 0 bases, and 9 bases separated the two germline ends. The CDR3 loop spans 13 amino acids. The germline CDR1 and CDR2 sequences are SGHVS and FQNEAQ. CDR3 nucleotides: TGTGCCAGCGGGCCTACTAGCACAGATACGCAGTATTTT. It is translated as CASGPTSTDTQYF.

V and J are TRBV24-1 and TRBJ2-5; the match to TRBD2 covers 9 bases. Germline V gene lookup returns CDR1 KGHDR and CDR2 SFDVKD. The CDR3 spans 15 residues. Unmatched junction bases numbered 10, after V lost 7 bases and J lost 5 bases. The CDR3 sequence is CATSSIAGALETQYF. CDR3 sequence (DNA): TGTGCCACCAGCTCAATAGCGGGAGCCCTGGAGACCCAGTACTTC.

The V gene is TRBV9, the J gene TRBJ2-7; 8 nucleotides line up with TRBD1. Germline V gene sequence: CDR1 SGDLS, CDR2 YYNGEE. V gave up 2 bases and J gave up 7 bases; unmatched junction bases: 11. There are 15 residues in the CDR3. The DNA for the CDR3 is TGTGCCAGCAGCGTTGGGACCCAGGGGGCGGAGGAGCAGTACTTC. Translated: CASSVGTQGAEEQYF.

This rearrangement joins TRBV28 to TRBJ1-6, with 8 bases identical to TRBD1. The V gene's germline CDR1 is MDHEN and CDR2 SYDVKM. V lost 3 bases, J lost 10 bases, and 17 bases stayed unmatched. CDR3 length: 18 residues. The CDR3 region is CASSFPRDRHFLNSPLHF. The CDR3 nucleotides are TGTGCCAGCAGTTTCCCTCGGGACAGGCATTTTCTTAACTCACCCCTCCACTTT.